The 11 T cell receptor beta chains in this list originate from one sample, sequenced in a study of T-cell reconstitution after alpha-beta-depleted transplantation in children. The TCRbeta library incorporated unique molecular identifiers. TCRdb re-derived calls from the PCR reads in MiXCR, one entry per CDR3 protein. Among tens of thousands of distinct CDR3 sequences listed, around 8.8% were seen once. This specimen consisted of PBMCs, mostly from graft donor cells, obtained 60 days after TCRalphabeta/CD19-depleted stem cell transplant. All receptors derive from a male patient between 2 and 15 years old who had a stem cell transplant for chronic granulomatous disease, so the T cells may come from the graft donor.

The chain has TRBV12-3 or TRBV12-4 and TRBJ2-7; TRBD1 matches at 10 bases. CDR3 size: 15 residues. Unmatched junction bases numbered 5, after V lost 6 bases and J lost 0 bases. The CDR3 nucleotides read TGTGCCAGCAGGGGGGGACAGGGGTACTCCTACGAGCAGTACTTC. Translation gives CASRGGQGYSYEQYF.

This clonotype occurred many times. This chain uses TRBV20-1 with TRBJ1-1; D not resolved. Germline values: CDR1 DFQATT, CDR2 SNEGSKA (reference sequence). The CDR3 length is 12 residues. The V end lost 6 bases, the J end lost 4 bases, and 12 bases lay between the germline ends. The CDR3 loop reads CSALVGSTEAFF. CDR3 sequence (DNA): TGCAGTGCCCTTGTGGGCAGCACTGAAGCTTTCTTT.

This clonotype was found many times. The V call is TRBV7-9, the J call TRBJ2-7, with no clear D. V was cut by 3 bases and J by 4 bases, with 10 bases left in between. The CDR3 sequence is 13 residues long. Germline-derived CDR1 and CDR2 are SEHNR and FQNEAQ (reference sequence). The CDR3 reads CASSFGDGYEQYF. CDR3 bases: TGTGCCAGCAGCTTCGGAGACGGGTACGAGCAGTACTTC.

Judged by abundance, this clonotype is medium-sized (0.01 to 0.1%). This chain links TRBV3-1 with TRBJ2-1; TRBD2 matches 7 bases. Unmatched junction bases numbered 7, after V lost 0 bases and J lost 8 bases. From germline, CDR1 is LGHDT and CDR2 YNNKEL (reference sequence). This CDR3 is 15 amino acids long. CDR3 protein: CASSQDGLAVDEQFF. CDR3 DNA sequence: TGTGCCAGCAGCCAAGATGGTCTAGCGGTCGATGAGCAGTTCTTC.

The table lists this clonotype with many counts. This chain joins TRBV27 and TRBJ1-2; possible D gene TRBD1, 6 bases. V lost 2 bases to trimming and J lost 4 bases, with 8 bases between them. The germline gives CDR1 MNHEY, CDR2 SMNVEV (reference sequence). This CDR3 comprises 13 residues. The CDR3 reads CASSLDRSYGYTF. In nucleotides, the CDR3 is TGTGCCAGCAGTTTAGACAGGTCCTATGGCTACACCTTC.

By sample fraction, this clonotype is medium-sized (0.01 to 0.1%). The chain combines TRBV5-1 with TRBJ2-7; D unclear. With 0 bases removed from V and 0 bases from J, the gap between germline ends came to 7 bases. CDR3 size: 14 residues. Per the germline V gene, CDR1 is SGHRS and CDR2 is YFSETQ. This CDR3 reads CASSLDAHSYEQYF. The CDR3 DNA sequence: TGCGCCAGCAGCTTGGATGCGCACTCCTACGAGCAGTACTTC.

This clonotype has a count of ten or more. The chain combines TRBV12-3 or TRBV12-4 with TRBJ2-2; 15 nucleotides agree with TRBD2. CDR3 length: 18 amino acids. After removal of 2 bases from V and 5 bases from J, the junction contained 6 bases not matched to a gene. CDR3 amino acids: CASSLIVGLAGGTGELFF. The DNA of the CDR3 is TGTGCCAGCAGTTTAATCGTCGGACTAGCGGGAGGGACCGGGGAGCTGTTTTTT.

The chain has TRBV10-1 and TRBJ1-5; D is ambiguous. In germline, CDR1 is WNHNN, CDR2 SYGVQD (reference sequence). This CDR3 has 13 residues. The germline V and J ends were trimmed by 2 bases and 2 bases, with 4 bases remaining between them. Here the CDR3 reads CASSETGNQPQHF. CDR3 nucleotide sequence: TGCGCCAGCAGTGAGACAGGCAATCAGCCCCAGCATTTT.

In its sample, this clonotype was seen many times. The V gene is TRBV25-1, the J gene TRBJ1-1; D gene unclear. This CDR3 is 13 amino acids long. Trimming cost V 7 bases and J 8 bases, with 17 bases left between them. Germline loops: CDR1 MGHDK, CDR2 SYGVNS. The CDR3 here is CASKPGGNGEAFF. In nucleotides, the CDR3 is TGTGCCAGCAAGCCAGGAGGGAACGGGGAAGCTTTCTTT.

CDR3 loop: CASTRVNTGELFF. As DNA, the CDR3 is TGTGCCAGCACCAGGGTGAACACCGGGGAGCTGTTTTTT. The gene calls are TRBV27 and TRBJ2-2; possible D gene TRBD1, 5 bases. CDR1 is MNHEY, CDR2 SMNVEV, per germline (reference sequence). CDR3 length equals 13 residues. Trimming left V 7 bases short and J 1 base short, with 7 bases between.

This clonotype was seen repeatedly, ten times or more. The chain carries TRBV12-3 or TRBV12-4 and TRBJ1-2; D might be TRBD1 (6 bases). This CDR3 spans 13 amino acids. Trimming shortened V by 5 bases and J by 7 bases, and 14 bases separated the two germline ends. The CDR3 bases are TGTGCCAGCAGTCCCGACAGGTCTCGTGGCTACACCTTC. As protein: CASSPDRSRGYTF.